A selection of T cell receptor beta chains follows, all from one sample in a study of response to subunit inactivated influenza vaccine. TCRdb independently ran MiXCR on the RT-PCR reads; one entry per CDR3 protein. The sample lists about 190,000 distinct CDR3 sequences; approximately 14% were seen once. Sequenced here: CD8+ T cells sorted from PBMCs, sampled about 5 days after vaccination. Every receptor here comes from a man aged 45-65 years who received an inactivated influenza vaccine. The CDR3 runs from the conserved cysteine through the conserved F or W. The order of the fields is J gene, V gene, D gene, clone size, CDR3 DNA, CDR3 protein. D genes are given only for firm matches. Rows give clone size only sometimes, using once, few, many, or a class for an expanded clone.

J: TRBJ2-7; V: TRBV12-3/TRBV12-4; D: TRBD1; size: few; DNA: TGTGCCAGCAGCCGGACAGGACATGGCCCCCACGAGCAGTACTTC; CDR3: CASSRTGHGPHEQYF
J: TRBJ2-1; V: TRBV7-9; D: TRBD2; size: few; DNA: TGTGCCAGCCAAATAGCGGGAGTAGGCCATGAGCAGTTCTTC; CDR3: CASQIAGVGHEQFF
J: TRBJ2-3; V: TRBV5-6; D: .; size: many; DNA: TGTGCCAGCAGCTTCGGGTGGGATACGCAGTATTTT; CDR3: CASSFGWDTQYF
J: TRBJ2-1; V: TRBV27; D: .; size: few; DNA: TGTGCCAGCAGTTTGACCTGGACCACCTACAATGAGCAGTTCTTC; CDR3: CASSLTWTTYNEQFF
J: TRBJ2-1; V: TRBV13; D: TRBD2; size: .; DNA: TGTGCCAGCAGCCTACCGGGACTAGCGGGATTCAATGAGCAGTTCTTC; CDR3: CASSLPGLAGFNEQFF
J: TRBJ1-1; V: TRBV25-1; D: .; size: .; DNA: TGTGCCAGCAGTGAGCTGGGAGGTTGGACTGAAGCTTTCTTT; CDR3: CASSELGGWTEAFF
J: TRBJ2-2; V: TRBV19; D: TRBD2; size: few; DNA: TGTGCCAGTAGCCTACTAGCGGGAGACACCGGGGAGCTGTTTTTT; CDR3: CASSLLAGDTGELFF
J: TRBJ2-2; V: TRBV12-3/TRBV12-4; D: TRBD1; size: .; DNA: TGTGCCAGCAGCCCACGACAGGGGTCGAACACCGGGGAGCTGTTTTTT; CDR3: CASSPRQGSNTGELFF
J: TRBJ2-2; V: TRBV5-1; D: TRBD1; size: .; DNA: TGCGCCAGCAGCTTGGCTGGACAGGGTTTTGCCGGGGAGCTGTTTTTT; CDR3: CASSLAGQGFAGELFF
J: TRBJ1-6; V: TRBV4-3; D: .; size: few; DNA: TGCGCCAGCAGCCAAGATTGGGACCGGAGCTCCTATAATTCACCCCTCCACTTT; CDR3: CASSQDWDRSSYNSPLHF
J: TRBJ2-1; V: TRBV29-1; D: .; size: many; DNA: TGCAGCGTTGAAGGGGCGGGGGCCGAGCAGTTCTTC; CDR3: CSVEGAGAEQFF
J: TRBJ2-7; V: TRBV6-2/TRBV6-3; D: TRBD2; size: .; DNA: TGTGCCAGCAGTCTACGCCCAAAATTAGCGGGGATCTCCTACGAGCAGTACTTC; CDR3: CASSLRPKLAGISYEQYF
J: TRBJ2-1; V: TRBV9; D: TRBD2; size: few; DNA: TGTGCCAGCAGCAGGGCGGGAGCGGGCTCCTACAATGAGCAGTTCTTC; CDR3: CASSRAGAGSYNEQFF
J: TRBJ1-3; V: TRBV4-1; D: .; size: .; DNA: TGCGCCAGCAGCCAAGTATCGGGGGGCTTTGGAAACACCATATATTTT; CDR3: CASSQVSGGFGNTIYF
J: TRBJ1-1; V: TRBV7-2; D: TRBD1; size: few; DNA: TGTGCCAGCAGCTTATCACAGGGGGCGTTTGATGAAGCTTTCTTT; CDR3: CASSLSQGAFDEAFF
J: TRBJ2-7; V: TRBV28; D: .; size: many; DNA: TGTGCCAGCAGTTTGAGCGAAAACTACGAGCAGTACTTC; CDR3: CASSLSENYEQYF
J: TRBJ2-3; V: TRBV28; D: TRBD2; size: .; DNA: TGTGCCAGCAGTTCGAGCGGGGGGAGCACAGATACGCAGTATTTT; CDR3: CASSSSGGSTDTQYF
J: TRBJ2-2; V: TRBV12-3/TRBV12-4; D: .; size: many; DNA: TGTGCCAGCAGTTTCCAGGGGGGCACCGGGGAGCTGTTTTTT; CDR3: CASSFQGGTGELFF
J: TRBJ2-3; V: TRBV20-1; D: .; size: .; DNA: TGCAGTGCTAGGTGGCCGGCCACGCAGTATTTT; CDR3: CSARWPATQYF
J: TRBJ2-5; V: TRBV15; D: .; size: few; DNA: TGTGCCACCAGCAACAGACAGACCCAGTACTTC; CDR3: CATSNRQTQYF
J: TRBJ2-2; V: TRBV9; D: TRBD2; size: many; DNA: TGTGCCAGCCAGCCCGGTAGCGGGAGTGTCGGGGAGCTGTTTTTT; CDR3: CASQPGSGSVGELFF
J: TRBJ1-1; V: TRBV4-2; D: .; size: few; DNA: TGTGCCAGCAGCCATATAGGCCGGAACACTGAAGCTTTCTTT; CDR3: CASSHIGRNTEAFF
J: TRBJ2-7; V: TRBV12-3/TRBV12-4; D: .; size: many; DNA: TGTGCCAGCAGTCCCTTTTTTTACGAGCAGTACTTC; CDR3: CASSPFFYEQYF
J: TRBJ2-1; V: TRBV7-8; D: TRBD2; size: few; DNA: TGTGCCAGCAGCGCGTCGGGACTAGCGGATGAGCAGTTCTTC; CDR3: CASSASGLADEQFF
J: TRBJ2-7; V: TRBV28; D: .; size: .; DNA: TGTGCCAGCACACCCCGGGCCCCTTCCTACGAGCAGTACTTC; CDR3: CASTPRAPSYEQYF
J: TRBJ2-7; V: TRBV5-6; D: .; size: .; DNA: TGTGCCAGCAGCACAGGACAGTACTACGAGCAGGACTTC; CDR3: CASSTGQYYEQDF
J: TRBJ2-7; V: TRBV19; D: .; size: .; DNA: TGTGCCAGTAGTATAGCCAGTACCTACGAGCAGTACTTC; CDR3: CASSIASTYEQYF
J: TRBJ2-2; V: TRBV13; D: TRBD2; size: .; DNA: TGTGCCAGCAGCTCCTGGACTAGCGGGGAAATAAACACCGGGGAGCTGTTTTTT; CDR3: CASSSWTSGEINTGELFF
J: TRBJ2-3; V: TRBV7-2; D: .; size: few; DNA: TGTGCCAGCAGCTTAGGGCAGCTTACAGATACGCAGTATTTT; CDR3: CASSLGQLTDTQYF
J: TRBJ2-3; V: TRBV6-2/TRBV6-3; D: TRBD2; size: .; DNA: TGTGCCAGCAGTTACAGGCGGGGGGAACTTGGATATACGCAGTATTTT; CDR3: CASSYRRGELGYTQYF
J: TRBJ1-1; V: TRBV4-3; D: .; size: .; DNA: TGCGCCAGCAGCCAAGAAGTGTTGCAGACTATGAACACTGAAGCTTTCTTT; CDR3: CASSQEVLQTMNTEAFF
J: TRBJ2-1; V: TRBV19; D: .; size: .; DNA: TGTGCCAGTAGGTCAGGTCCATACAATGAGCAGTTCTTC; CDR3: CASRSGPYNEQFF
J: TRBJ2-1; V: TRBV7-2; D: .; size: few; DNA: TGTGCCAGCAGCCAAGGGGCGCCTTTCAACAATGAGCAGTTCTTC; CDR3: CASSQGAPFNNEQFF
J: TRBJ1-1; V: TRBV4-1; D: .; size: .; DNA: TGCGCCAGCAGCTACGGGTCTCCGAACACTGAAGCTTTCTTT; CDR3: CASSYGSPNTEAFF
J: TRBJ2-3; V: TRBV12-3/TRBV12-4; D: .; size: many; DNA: TGTGCCAGCAGTTTATGGGCCCCAGCGGATACGCAGTATTTT; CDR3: CASSLWAPADTQYF
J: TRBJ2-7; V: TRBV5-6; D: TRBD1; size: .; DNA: TGTGCCAGCAGCTTCGGGACAGGGAATACCTACGAGCAGTACTTC; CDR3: CASSFGTGNTYEQYF
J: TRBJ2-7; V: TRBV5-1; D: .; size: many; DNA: TGCGCCAGCAGCTTGACAGGAAACCATTTAAGAGGCTACGAGCAGTACTTC; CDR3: CASSLTGNHLRGYEQYF
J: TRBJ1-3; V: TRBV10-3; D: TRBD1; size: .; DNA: TGTGCCATCAGGATACGCGGGACAGCTGGAAACACCATATATTTT; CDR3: CAIRIRGTAGNTIYF
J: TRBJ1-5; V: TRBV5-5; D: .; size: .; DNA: TGTGCCAGCAGCCCTAGTAGCAATCAGCCCCAGCATTTT; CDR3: CASSPSSNQPQHF
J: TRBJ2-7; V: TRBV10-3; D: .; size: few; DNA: TGTGCCATCAGTGCCGGGACGGGGACGTCCTACGAGCAGTACTTC; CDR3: CAISAGTGTSYEQYF
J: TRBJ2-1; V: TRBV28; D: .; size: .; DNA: TGTGCCAGCAGTTTAAGGCTATTAGGTGGGGGCAATGAGCAGTTCTTC; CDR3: CASSLRLLGGGNEQFF
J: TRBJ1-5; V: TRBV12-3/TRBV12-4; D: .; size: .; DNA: TGTGCCAGCAGTTTAGATGGGTTTAGCAATCAGCCCCAGCATTTT; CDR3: CASSLDGFSNQPQHF
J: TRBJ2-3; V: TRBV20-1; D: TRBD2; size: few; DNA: TGCAGTGCCCAACATCCCGGGGACCTTCTAGCGGGAGCAGATACGCAGTATTTT; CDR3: CSAQHPGDLLAGADTQYF
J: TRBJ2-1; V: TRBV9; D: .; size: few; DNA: TGTGCCAGCAGCGTAGCGCTGGAGGACAGTACCTCCTACAATGAGCAGTTCTTC; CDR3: CASSVALEDSTSYNEQFF
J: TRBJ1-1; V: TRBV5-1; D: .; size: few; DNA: TGCGCCAGCAGCTTGGCCCCCCCAGGCTCGGGGACTGAAGCTTTCTTT; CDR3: CASSLAPPGSGTEAFF
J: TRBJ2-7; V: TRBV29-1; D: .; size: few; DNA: TGCAGCGTTGTCAGGGCGTACGAGCAGTACTTC; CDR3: CSVVRAYEQYF
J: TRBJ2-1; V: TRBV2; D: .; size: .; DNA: TGTGCCAGCAGCCCCTTGGGCGGTAGCGGGGACAGCAATGAGCAGTTCTTC; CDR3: CASSPLGGSGDSNEQFF
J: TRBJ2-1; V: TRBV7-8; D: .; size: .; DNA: TGTGCCAGCAGCTTACGGCAGAGCTCCTACAATGAGCAGTTCTTC; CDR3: CASSLRQSSYNEQFF
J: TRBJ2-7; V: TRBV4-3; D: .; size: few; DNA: TGCGCCAGCAGCCGGTCCCTGACAGGTTCATACGAGCAGTACTTC; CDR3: CASSRSLTGSYEQYF
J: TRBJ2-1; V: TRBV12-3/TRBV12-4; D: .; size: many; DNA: TGTGCCAGCAGTTTATCCCTGACTCGCCAATGGGGTCATGAGCAGTTCTTC; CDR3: CASSLSLTRQWGHEQFF
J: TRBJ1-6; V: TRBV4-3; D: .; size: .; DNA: TGCGCCAGCAGCCAAGATGGCAGGAATAATTCACCCCTCCACTTT; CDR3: CASSQDGRNNSPLHF
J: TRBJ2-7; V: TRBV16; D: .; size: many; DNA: TGTGCCAGCAGCCAATCGTGGGAGGCCGAGCAGTACTTC; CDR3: CASSQSWEAEQYF
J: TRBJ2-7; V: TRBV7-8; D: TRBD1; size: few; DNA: TGTGCCAGCAGCTTAGGACAGGGAGTCGGGCAGTACTTC; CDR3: CASSLGQGVGQYF